This TCR beta chain came from a study of blood T cell repertoires in COVID-19. On the study more broadly: Some COVID-19 samples were acute and others convalescent; all came from the United States, Italy and Spain. T cells, B-cell-depleted T cells, or PBMCs provided the cDNA or gDNA that served as material.

Per the original methods: Cell counts per sample came from amplifying reference gene primers. Produced via immunoSEQ multiplex PCR; TCRdb's table is partial and in-frame only. V, J and clone size are taken as reported in that table, and D and trimming were inferred from the DNA itself. The table shows under 95,000 clones, with 70% to 75% occurring only once. Germline values: CDR1 MNHEY, CDR2 SVGAGI. Losses at the gene ends were 2 bases for V and 0 bases for J; bases not matched to a gene: 4. CDR3 length: 16 residues. The TCR originated in a man in his fifties or sixties with active or convalescent COVID-19. V is TRBV6-5 and J is TRBJ2-3; 8 bases map to TRBD2. The specimen was peripheral blood. CDR3 nucleotide sequence: TGTGCCAGCAGTTACGGGGAGCGGGGGAGCACAGATACGCAGTATTTT. Translated: CASSYGERGSTDTQYF.